This passage covers 8 T cell receptor beta chains from one sample sequenced in a study of cytomegalovirus exposure and HLA in healthy donors. It was with 60 Vbeta and 13 Jbeta primers that the PCR ran. The method was immunoSEQ multiplex PCR; TCRdb's version includes in-frame clones alone and lacks a portion of them. The sample includes 150,000 or so clones, around 81% seen only once; the top ten take roughly 5.5%. Source material: PBMCs. These receptors originate from a middle-aged woman in good health and CMV-seropositive.

This clone appeared a single time. The chain joins TRBV28 to TRBJ1-1, with a tentative D call TRBD1 (5 bases). The CDR3 is made up of 14 amino acids. Trimming cost V 1 base and J 5 bases, with 11 bases left between them. Germline V gives CDR1 MDHEN, CDR2 SYDVKM. CDR3 DNA: TGTGCCAGCAGTTTATCGCGGGGGGGGACTGAAGCTTTCTTT. Protein: CASSLSRGGTEAFF.

DNA of the CDR3: TGTGCCAGCAGCTCAAGATACGGGGGAGGGAACTTGAACACTGAAGCTTTCTTT. Its translation is CASSSRYGGGNLNTEAFF. J is TRBJ1-1 and V is TRBV11-3, with D perhaps TRBD1 (5 bases). V gave up 4 bases and J gave up 0 bases, with 21 bases separating them. This CDR3 has 18 residues. CDR1 SGHNT and CDR2 YENEEA come from the germline V gene. Filled out from reference TRBV11-3 and TRBJ1-1, the complete variable domain reads EAGVVQSPRYKIIEKKQPVAFWCNPISGHNTLYWYLQNLGQGPELLIRYENEEAVDDSQLPKDRFSAERLKGVDSTLKIQPAELGDSAVYLCASSSRYGGGNLNTEAFFGQGTRLTVV.

V gene TRBV7-6 combines with J gene TRBJ1-5; D unclear. CDR1 SGHVS and CDR2 FNYEAQ come from the germline V gene. CDR3 length: 13 amino acids. Trimming cost V 0 bases and J 5 bases, with 5 bases left between them. DNA of the CDR3: TGTGCCAGCAGCTTAGCGTTAGATCAGCCCCAGCATTTT. It codes for CASSLALDQPQHF.

The CDR3 nucleotides are TGCAGCGTAGCGGACGGCACAGATACGCAGTATTTT. Residues: CSVADGTDTQYF. This chain links TRBV29-1 with TRBJ2-3, with a possible D match to TRBD2 (5 bases). Germline V gene data show CDR1 as SQVTM and CDR2 as ANQGSEA. Trimming took off 6 bases at V and 1 base at J, with 8 bases between the two ends. The length of the CDR3 is 12 residues.

The rearrangement links TRBV27 to TRBJ1-1; D is ambiguous. The germline V and J ends were trimmed by 6 bases and 3 bases, with 14 bases remaining between them. The CDR3 has 14 residues. Germline V gives CDR1 MNHEY, CDR2 SMNVEV (reference sequence). In nucleotides, the CDR3 is TGTGCCAGCAGATTGTCGGTCGGGGACACTGAAGCTTTCTTT. Protein: CASRLSVGDTEAFF.

The CDR3 DNA is TGCGCCAGCAGCATAGGACTAGCGGGAGTTTCCACCGGGGAGCTGTTTTTT. Translation gives CASSIGLAGVSTGELFF. The chain couples TRBV5-1 to TRBJ2-2; TRBD2 matches at 13 bases. This CDR3 has 17 amino acids. V gave up 4 bases and J gave up 4 bases; unmatched junction bases: 7. Germline lookup yields CDR1 SGHRS and CDR2 YFSETQ.

The chain couples TRBV5-1 to TRBJ2-7, with 7 bases identical to TRBD1. Germline V lookup: CDR1 SGHRS, CDR2 YFSETQ. This CDR3 is 15 amino acids long. V gave up 3 bases and J gave up 3 bases; unmatched junction bases: 9. The CDR3 sequence is CASSSGPGQFYEQYF. In DNA form, the CDR3 reads TGCGCCAGCAGCTCAGGACCGGGACAGTTCTACGAGCAGTACTTC.

This clone has just one count. The chain joins TRBV11-2 to TRBJ1-3; tentative D call: TRBD1 (6 bases). Looked up from germline, CDR1 is SGHAT and CDR2 is FQNNGV. Trimming took 7 bases from V and 7 from J, leaving 23 bases between them. The CDR3 is 16 residues long. Here the CDR3 reads CASNRDTYIPGNTIYF. The CDR3 DNA is TGTGCCAGCAACAGGGACACTTATATCCCCGGGAACACCATATATTTT.